Presented here are 21 T cell receptor beta chains from one specimen sequenced in a study of cytomegalovirus exposure and HLA in healthy donors (dated by TCRdb to 2015 to 2018). The library came from the immunoSEQ multiplex PCR assay. For the multiplex PCR, a mixture combining 60 forward primers for TCR Vbeta segments and 13 reverse primers for TCR Jbeta segments was used. Sourced from immuneACCESS, this table was stored by TCRdb with only in-frame sequences that have V and J called. A share of the clones is absent; for the studies checked, an unresolved V gene accounts for under half, and the remainder has no known explanation. Across this sample there are approximately 170,000 clones, with roughly three quarters seen only once. The ten largest clones represent roughly 6.4% of the sample. Sequencing was performed on PBMCs. The receptors were gathered from a woman between 40 and 50 years old in good health and CMV-seropositive.

The rearrangement uses TRBV5-4 and TRBJ2-1; 8 nucleotides agree with TRBD2. The CDR3 is 16 residues long. Germline lookup yields CDR1 SGHNT and CDR2 YYREEE (reference sequence). J lost 6 bases, V lost 4 bases, and 12 bases had no gene match. The CDR3 DNA is TGTGCCAGCAGCCCATCCCGAGCGGGGGCCTCCAATGAGCAGTTCTTC. It yields the protein CASSPSRAGASNEQFF.

V gene TRBV7-9 combines with J gene TRBJ2-1, with 8 bases lining up with TRBD1. The CDR3 has 15 residues. Germline CDR1 reads SEHNR; CDR2 reads FQNEAQ (reference sequence). V dropped 5 bases and J dropped 4; count of bases not matched to a gene: 7. DNA for the CDR3: TGTGCCAGCAGCCCACATGGGACAGGATACAATGAGCAGTTCTTC. This gives the protein CASSPHGTGYNEQFF.

The chain recombines TRBV10-3 with TRBJ2-1, with D unresolved. Trimming shortened V by 3 bases and J by 6 bases, and 6 bases separated the two germline ends. The CDR3 sequence is 12 residues long. Germline V lookup: CDR1 ENHRY, CDR2 SYGVKD. The CDR3 region is CAISEVSNEQFF. The CDR3 DNA reads TGTGCCATCAGTGAAGTCAGCAATGAGCAGTTCTTC.

In this sample, this clone turned up once. V is TRBV9 and J is TRBJ2-3; 7 bases map to TRBD2. The germline gives CDR1 SGDLS, CDR2 YYNGEE. With V trimmed by 0 bases and J by 9 bases, 7 bases remained unmatched. The CDR3 contains 14 residues. The CDR3 reads CASSVDLAVSTQYF. The CDR3 DNA is TGTGCCAGCAGCGTAGATCTAGCGGTCTCAACGCAGTATTTT.

In its sample, this clone was seen a few times. This rearrangement joins TRBV4-2 to TRBJ2-2, with TRBD2 identical over 12 bases. The CDR3 is made up of 17 amino acids. Germline-derived CDR1 and CDR2 are LGHNA and YNFKEQ. Trimming cost V 6 bases and J 7 bases; bases outside gene matches: 12. The CDR3: CASRPRTSGAGDGELFF. In DNA form, the CDR3 reads TGTGCCAGCAGACCAAGGACTAGCGGGGCCGGGGACGGGGAGCTGTTTTTT.

The chain couples TRBV6-1 to TRBJ2-5; TRBD2 aligns across 11 bases. There are 16 residues in the CDR3. Per the germline V gene, CDR1 is MNHNS and CDR2 is SASEGT. The ends lost 3 bases at V and 5 bases at J; junction bases unmatched: 8. CDR3 DNA: TGTGCCAGCAGTGAGACTAGCGGGGCCGGGGGGGAGACCCAGTACTTC. Residues: CASSETSGAGGETQYF.

J is TRBJ2-3 and V is TRBV6-1, with TRBD2 matching 8 bases. Germline loops: CDR1 MNHNS, CDR2 SASEGT. This CDR3 has 14 residues. With 7 bases clipped from V and 2 bases from J, the junction kept 5 bases outside the gene matches. CDR3: CASTRGGYTDTQYF. For the CDR3, the DNA is TGTGCCAGCACCCGGGGGGGCTACACAGATACGCAGTATTTT.

The V gene is TRBV28, the J gene TRBJ2-7; 7 bases agree with TRBD2. Germline CDR1 is MDHEN and CDR2 is SYDVKM. The CDR3 extends over 15 amino acids. Unmatched junction bases numbered 9, after V lost 7 bases and J lost 0 bases. The CDR3: CASNKPGGNSYEQYF. DNA for the CDR3: TGTGCCAGCAACAAACCGGGGGGTAACTCCTACGAGCAGTACTTC. The full variable domain, its missing parts supplied by reference TRBV28 and TRBJ2-7, is DVKVTQSSRYLVKRTGEKVFLECVQDMDHENMFWYRQDPGLGLRLIYFSYDVKMKEKGDIPEGYSVSREKKERFSLILESASTNQTSMYLCASNKPGGNSYEQYFGPGTRLTVT.

The J gene is TRBJ2-7, the V gene TRBV4-1, with D hard to call. V was trimmed by 1 base and J by 0 bases, leaving 7 bases between them. Germline loops: CDR1 MGHRA, CDR2 YSYEKL. The CDR3 consists of 14 residues. CDR3: CASSQGFGSYEQYF. The DNA for the CDR3 is TGCGCCAGCAGCCAAGGTTTCGGCTCCTACGAGCAGTACTTC.

V usage is TRBV29-1 and J usage is TRBJ2-5; 9 bases are shared with TRBD1. V lost 8 bases to trimming and J lost 5 bases; unmatched junction nucleotides: 9. The CDR3 runs 13 residues. Germline assignment: CDR1 SQVTM and CDR2 ANQGSEA. This CDR3 is CSIEQGARETQYF. For the CDR3, the DNA is TGCAGCATCGAACAGGGGGCTCGTGAGACCCAGTACTTC.

The chain uses TRBV19 and TRBJ1-1; a possible D gene is TRBD1 (5 bases). Germline assignment: CDR1 LNHDA and CDR2 SQIVND (reference sequence). The CDR3 contains 14 residues. Trimming took off 1 base at V and 4 bases at J, with 10 bases between the two ends. CDR3 residues: CASSIGNRGTEAFF. The CDR3, as DNA: TGTGCCAGTAGTATAGGGAATAGGGGCACTGAAGCTTTCTTT.

V gene TRBV27 combines with J gene TRBJ1-1; D is ambiguous. The V gene lost 3 bases and the J gene lost 3 bases, with 14 bases spanning the gap. The germline V gene has CDR1 MNHEY and CDR2 SMNVEV (reference sequence). The CDR3 length is 15 residues. The CDR3 sequence is CASSFSRLGDTEAFF. In nucleotides, the CDR3 is TGTGCCAGCAGTTTTTCCCGGCTCGGGGACACTGAAGCTTTCTTT.

CDR3 DNA sequence: TGCAGCGTTGAAGTGGGGGGGGACACTGAAGCTTTCTTT. Its translation: CSVEVGGDTEAFF. The chain employs TRBV29-1 and TRBJ1-1; possibly TRBD1 for D (5 bases). This CDR3 is built from 13 residues. V was trimmed by 1 base and J by 3 bases, leaving 9 bases between them. Germline CDR1 reads SQVTM; CDR2 reads ANQGSEA.

This clone turned up a few times. The chain uses TRBV7-9 and TRBJ1-4; 8 bases align to TRBD1. After removal of 2 bases from V and 13 bases from J, the junction contained 15 bases not matched to a gene. CDR1 SEHNR and CDR2 FQNEAQ come from the germline V gene (reference sequence). This CDR3 comprises 16 residues. CDR3 DNA sequence: TGTGCCAGCAGCTTAACGACAGCCATAGGCGGACAGGGACTGTTTTTT. This sequence encodes CASSLTTAIGGQGLFF.

The chain employs TRBV9 and TRBJ1-2; D is possibly TRBD1 (6 bases). CDR3 length: 15 residues. The V end lost 0 bases, the J end lost 4 bases, and 13 bases lay between the germline ends. Germline CDR1 reads SGDLS; CDR2 reads YYNGEE. The CDR3 spells CASSVDARGGYGYTF. The CDR3 nucleotides read TGTGCCAGCAGCGTAGACGCCAGGGGCGGCTATGGCTACACCTTC.

The chain links TRBV7-2 to TRBJ2-5, with 12 bases identical to TRBD2. V dropped 5 bases and J dropped 4; count of bases not matched to a gene: 5. Germline-derived CDR1 and CDR2 are SGHTA and FQGNSA. The CDR3 is made up of 15 amino acids. In nucleotides, the CDR3 is TGTGCCAGCAGCCGCGGACTAGCGGGATCAGAGACCCAGTACTTC. It is translated as CASSRGLAGSETQYF.

This clone was counted between two and nine times. The chain is built from TRBV19 and TRBJ1-2; 9 bases are a match to TRBD1. Germline V gene data show CDR1 as LNHDA and CDR2 as SQIVND (reference sequence). The CDR3 consists of 17 residues. V shed 5 bases, J shed 8 bases, and the junction held 18 bases outside the gene matches. The CDR3 here is CASSSAGTGFGPGGYTF. CDR3 in DNA: TGTGCCAGTAGTTCAGCCGGGACAGGGTTCGGTCCGGGAGGCTACACCTTC.

The gene calls are TRBV9 and TRBJ1-2; D might be TRBD1 (6 bases). V was trimmed by 3 bases and J by 4 bases, leaving 10 bases between them. The CDR3 extends over 13 amino acids. Germline CDR1 is SGDLS and CDR2 is YYNGEE. CDR3 region: CASSGRGGYGYTF. CDR3 DNA: TGTGCCAGCAGCGGGAGGGGGGGCTATGGCTACACCTTC.

V and J are TRBV9 and TRBJ2-5, with TRBD2 matching 9 bases. Looked up from germline, CDR1 is SGDLS and CDR2 is YYNGEE. The CDR3 length is 17 residues. V lost 0 bases and J lost 5; bases outside the gene matches: 11. The CDR3 DNA sequence: TGTGCCAGCAGCGTAGCGGCGGGGGGGACGGGTTCTGAGACCCAGTACTTC. It codes for CASSVAAGGTGSETQYF.

This sequence joins TRBV30 and TRBJ2-3, with TRBD2 matching over 9 bases. Trimming cost V 3 bases and J 3 bases; bases outside gene matches: 10. Germline CDR1 is GTSNPN and CDR2 is SVGIG (reference sequence). This CDR3 is 16 amino acids long. The CDR3 nucleotides are TGTGCCTGGAGGTCGCGGGGGGGCCTTATAACAGATACGCAGTATTTT. It is translated as CAWRSRGGLITDTQYF.

In its sample, this clone was seen once. The chain combines TRBV9 with TRBJ1-3; 10 bases line up with TRBD1. V shed 6 bases, J shed 3 bases, and the junction held 9 bases outside the gene matches. The CDR3 sequence is 16 residues long. Germline V gene data show CDR1 as SGDLS and CDR2 as YYNGEE. In nucleotides, the CDR3 is TGTGCCAGCACCCCGGGACAGGGGTTTAGTGGAAACACCATATATTTT. Amino acid sequence: CASTPGQGFSGNTIYF.